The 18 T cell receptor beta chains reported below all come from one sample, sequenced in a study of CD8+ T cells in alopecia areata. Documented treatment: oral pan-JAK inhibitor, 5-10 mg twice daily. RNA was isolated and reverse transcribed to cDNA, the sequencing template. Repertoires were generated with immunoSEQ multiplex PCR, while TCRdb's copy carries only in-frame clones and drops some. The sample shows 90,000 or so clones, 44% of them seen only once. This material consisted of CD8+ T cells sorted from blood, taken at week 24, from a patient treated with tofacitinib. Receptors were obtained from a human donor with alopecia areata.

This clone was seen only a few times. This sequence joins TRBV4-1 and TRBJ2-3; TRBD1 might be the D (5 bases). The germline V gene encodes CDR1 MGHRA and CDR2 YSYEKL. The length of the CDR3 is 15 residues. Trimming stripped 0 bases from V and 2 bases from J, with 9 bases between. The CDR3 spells CASSQETRDTDTQYF. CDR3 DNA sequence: TGCGCCAGCAGCCAAGAAACCAGGGACACAGATACGCAGTATTTT.

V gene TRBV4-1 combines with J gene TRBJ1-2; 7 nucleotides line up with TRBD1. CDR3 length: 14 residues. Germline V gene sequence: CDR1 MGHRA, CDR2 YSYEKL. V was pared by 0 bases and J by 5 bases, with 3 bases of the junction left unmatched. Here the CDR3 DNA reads TGCGCCAGCAGCCAAGACAGGGGGAATTATGGCTACACCTTC. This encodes CASSQDRGNYGYTF.

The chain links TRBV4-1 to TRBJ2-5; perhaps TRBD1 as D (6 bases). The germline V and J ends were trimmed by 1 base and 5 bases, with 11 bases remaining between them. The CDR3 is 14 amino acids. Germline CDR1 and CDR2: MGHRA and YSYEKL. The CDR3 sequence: CASSQAPGAETQYF. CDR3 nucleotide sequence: TGCGCCAGCAGCCAAGCCCCAGGGGCGGAGACCCAGTACTTC.

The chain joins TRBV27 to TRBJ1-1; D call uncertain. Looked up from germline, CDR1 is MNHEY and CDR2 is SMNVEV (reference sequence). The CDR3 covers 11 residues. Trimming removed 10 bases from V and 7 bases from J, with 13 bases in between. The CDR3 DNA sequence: TGTGCCACCCCGAAAGGGATTGAAGCTTTCTTT. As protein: CATPKGIEAFF.

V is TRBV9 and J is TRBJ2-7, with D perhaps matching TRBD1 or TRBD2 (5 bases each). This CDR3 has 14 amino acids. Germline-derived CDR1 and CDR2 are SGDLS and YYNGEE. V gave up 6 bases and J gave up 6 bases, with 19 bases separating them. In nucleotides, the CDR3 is TGTGCCAGCACTCCCAGGGAGAGCGGTGTCGAGCAGTACTTC. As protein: CASTPRESGVEQYF.

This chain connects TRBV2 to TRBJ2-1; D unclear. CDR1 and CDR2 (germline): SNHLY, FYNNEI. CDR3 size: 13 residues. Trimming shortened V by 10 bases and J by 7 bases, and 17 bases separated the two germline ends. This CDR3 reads CAIRPYGVNEQFF. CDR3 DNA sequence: TGTGCCATCCGTCCATATGGCGTGAATGAGCAGTTCTTC. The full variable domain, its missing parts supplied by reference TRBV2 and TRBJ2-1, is EPEVTQTPSHQVTQMGQEVILRCVPISNHLYFYWYRQILGQKVEFLVSFYNNEISEKSEIFDDQFSVERPDGSNFTLKIRSTKLEDSAMYFCAIRPYGVNEQFFGPGTRLTVL.

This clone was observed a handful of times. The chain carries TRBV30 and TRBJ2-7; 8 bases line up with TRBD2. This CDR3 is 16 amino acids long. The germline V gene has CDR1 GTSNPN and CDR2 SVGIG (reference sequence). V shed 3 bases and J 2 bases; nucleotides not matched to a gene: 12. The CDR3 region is CAWSDERGHPTYEQYF. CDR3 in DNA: TGTGCCTGGAGCGACGAGCGGGGGCATCCCACCTACGAGCAGTACTTC. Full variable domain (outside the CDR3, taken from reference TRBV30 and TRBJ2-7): SQTIHQWPATLVQPVGSPLSLECTVEGTSNPNLYWYRQAAGRGLQLLFYSVGIGQISSEVPQNLSASRPQDRQFILSSKKLLLSDSGFYLCAWSDERGHPTYEQYFGPGTRLTVT.

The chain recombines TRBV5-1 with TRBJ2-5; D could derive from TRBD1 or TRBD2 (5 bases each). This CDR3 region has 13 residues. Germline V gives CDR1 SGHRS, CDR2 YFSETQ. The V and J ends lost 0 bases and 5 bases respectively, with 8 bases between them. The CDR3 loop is CASSLAGRETQYF. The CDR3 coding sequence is TGCGCCAGCAGCTTGGCGGGACGGGAGACCCAGTACTTC.

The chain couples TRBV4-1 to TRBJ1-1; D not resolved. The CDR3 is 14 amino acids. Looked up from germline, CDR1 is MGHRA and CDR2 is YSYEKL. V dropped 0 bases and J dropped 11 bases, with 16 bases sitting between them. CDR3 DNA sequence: TGCGCCAGCAGCCAAGATGATCGCGACGCTCGGGCTTTCTTT. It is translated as CASSQDDRDARAFF.

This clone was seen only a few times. The CDR3 nucleotides are TGTGCCAGCAGCCAGCCTCTGGAAGAGCAGTACTTC. Translated: CASSQPLEEQYF. The rearrangement joins TRBV4-2 to TRBJ2-7; D ambiguous. The CDR3 covers 12 residues. Germline loops: CDR1 LGHNA, CDR2 YNFKEQ. The V end lost 3 bases, the J end lost 7 bases, and 10 bases lay between the germline ends.

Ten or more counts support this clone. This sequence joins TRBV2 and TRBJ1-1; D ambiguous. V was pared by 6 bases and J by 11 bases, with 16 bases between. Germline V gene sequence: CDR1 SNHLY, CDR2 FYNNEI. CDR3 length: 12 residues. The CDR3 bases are TGTGCCAGCAGAGCAAGTAGAGAAGGGGCTTTCTTT. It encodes CASRASREGAFF.

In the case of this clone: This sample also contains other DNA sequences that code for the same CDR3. CDR3 loop: CASSQVAGDSYEQYF. DNA of the CDR3: TGCGCCAGCAGCCAAGTGGCCGGGGACTCCTACGAGCAGTACTTC. The genes are TRBV4-1 and TRBJ2-7, with a tentative D call TRBD2 (5 bases). The V end lost 1 base, the J end lost 0 bases, and 10 bases lay between the germline ends. Per germline, CDR1 MGHRA and CDR2 YSYEKL. CDR3 length: 15 amino acids.

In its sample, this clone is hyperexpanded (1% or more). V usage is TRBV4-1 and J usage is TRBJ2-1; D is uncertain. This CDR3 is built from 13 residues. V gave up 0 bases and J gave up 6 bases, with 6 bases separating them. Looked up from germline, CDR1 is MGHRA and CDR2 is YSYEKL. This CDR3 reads CASSQEGSNEQFF. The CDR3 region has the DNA TGCGCCAGCAGCCAAGAGGGTTCCAATGAGCAGTTCTTC.

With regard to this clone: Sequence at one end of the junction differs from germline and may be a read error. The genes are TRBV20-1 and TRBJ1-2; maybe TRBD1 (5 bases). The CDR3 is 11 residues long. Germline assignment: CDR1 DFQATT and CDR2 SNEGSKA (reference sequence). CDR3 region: CSAREGYGYTF. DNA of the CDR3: TGCAGTGCTCGAGAGGGGTATGGCTACACCTTC.

CDR3 sequence: CASSQGGQPQHF. CDR3 sequence (DNA): TGTGCCAGCAGTCAGGGAGGGCAGCCCCAGCATTTT. The chain links TRBV27 to TRBJ1-5, with a possible D match to TRBD1 (5 bases). The CDR3 contains 12 residues. Germline CDR1 reads MNHEY; CDR2 reads SMNVEV (reference sequence). The V end was cut by 5 bases, the J end by 7 bases, with 9 bases between.

This CDR3 is CASSGGQGGNQPQHF. The CDR3 DNA is TGTGCCAGCAGTGGCGGACAGGGGGGCAATCAGCCCCAGCATTTT. The V call is TRBV25-1, the J call TRBJ1-5, with 10 bases that match TRBD1. The CDR3 is made up of 15 amino acids. Germline-derived CDR1 and CDR2 are MGHDK and SYGVNS. Losses at the gene ends were 4 bases for V and 2 bases for J; bases not matched to a gene: 2.

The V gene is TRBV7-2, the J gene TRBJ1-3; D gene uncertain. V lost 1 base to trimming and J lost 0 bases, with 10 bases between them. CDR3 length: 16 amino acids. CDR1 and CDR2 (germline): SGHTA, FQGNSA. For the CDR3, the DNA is TGTGCCAGCAGCTTAGTATCGAGGGACTCTGGAAACACCATATATTTT. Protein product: CASSLVSRDSGNTIYF.

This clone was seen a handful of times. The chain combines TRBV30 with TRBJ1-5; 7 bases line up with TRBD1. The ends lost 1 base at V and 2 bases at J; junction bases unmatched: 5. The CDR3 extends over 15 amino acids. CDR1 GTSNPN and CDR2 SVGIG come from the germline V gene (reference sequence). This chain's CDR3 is CAWSAQGVGNQPQHF. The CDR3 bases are TGTGCCTGGAGTGCCCAGGGGGTTGGCAATCAGCCCCAGCATTTT.